One sample yielded the 31 T cell receptor beta chains listed below, sequenced in a study of blood T cell repertoires in COVID-19. Assay: immunoSEQ multiplex PCR; the TCRdb copy retains only in-frame clones and omits some. The sample yields roughly 200,000 clones, roughly 82% seen once. Sequencing used PBMCs or T cells enriched from blood (not recorded which). The receptors come from a man between 35 and 55 years old with acute COVID-19.

This clone was recorded only once. V gene TRBV10-3 combines with J gene TRBJ1-6; the match to TRBD1 covers 12 bases. Germline V gene sequence: CDR1 ENHRY, CDR2 SYGVKD. The CDR3 is 17 amino acids. J gave up 8 bases and V 3 bases, and 8 bases lay outside the gene matches. The CDR3 DNA sequence: TGTGCCATCAGTGATCGGCCGGGACAGGGGGCAGATTCACCCCTCCACTTT. It specifies CAISDRPGQGADSPLHF.

The chain is built from TRBV11-2 and TRBJ2-3, with 14 positions matching TRBD2. The CDR3 length is 17 residues. Germline V gene data show CDR1 as SGHAT and CDR2 as FQNNGV. V shed 3 bases and J 4 bases; nucleotides not matched to a gene: 6. The CDR3 reads CASSLTSGRARADTQYF. The DNA for the CDR3 is TGTGCCAGCAGCTTGACTAGCGGGAGGGCCAGGGCAGATACGCAGTATTTT.

CDR3 residues: CASSLHTGTYNEQFF. DNA of the CDR3: TGTGCCAGCAGCCTTCATACCGGTACCTACAATGAGCAGTTCTTC. V gene TRBV7-9 combines with J gene TRBJ2-1; D not resolved. V lost 5 bases to trimming and J lost 2 bases, with 13 bases between them. The CDR3 totals 15 residues. The germline CDR1 and CDR2 sequences are SEHNR and FQNEAQ (reference sequence).

The chain combines TRBV18 with TRBJ2-7; tentatively, D is TRBD1 (5 bases). Looked up from germline, CDR1 is KGHSH and CDR2 is LQKENI. This CDR3 comprises 13 residues. Trimming removed 2 bases from V and 5 bases from J, with 10 bases in between. The CDR3 DNA sequence: TGTGCCAGCTCACCAAGCAGGGCGGACGAGCAGTACTTC. Encoded protein: CASSPSRADEQYF.

A word on this clone: The sample has other DNA sequences that encode this CDR3 too. The chain combines TRBV2 with TRBJ2-2; 7 bases align to TRBD1. Germline CDR1 reads SNHLY; CDR2 reads FYNNEI. V lost 4 bases to trimming and J lost 5 bases; unmatched junction nucleotides: 1. This CDR3 is 13 amino acids long. The CDR3 is CASSGQGTGELFF. The CDR3, as DNA: TGTGCCAGCAGTGGACAGGGTACCGGGGAGCTGTTTTTT. The entire variable domain, with the rest obtained from reference TRBV2 and TRBJ2-2, is as follows: EPEVTQTPSHQVTQMGQEVILRCVPISNHLYFYWYRQILGQKVEFLVSFYNNEISEKSEIFDDQFSVERPDGSNFTLKIRSTKLEDSAMYFCASSGQGTGELFFGEGSRLTVL.

This chain connects TRBV2 to TRBJ2-3, with D hard to call. The V gene lost 6 bases and the J gene lost 7 bases, with 8 bases spanning the gap. There are 11 residues in the CDR3. CDR1 is SNHLY and CDR2 is FYNNEI in the germline V gene. The CDR3 region has the DNA TGTGCCAGCAGGGCGACTTATACGCAGTATTTT. Amino acid sequence: CASRATYTQYF.

The chain uses TRBV7-2 and TRBJ1-4, with no clear D. Between the trimmed V and J ends, which lost 0 bases and 9 bases, there was a span of 8 bases. This CDR3 region has 13 residues. Germline values: CDR1 SGHTA, CDR2 FQGNSA. In DNA form, the CDR3 reads TGTGCCAGCAGCTTAGCGATCGGGAAAAAACTGTTTTTT. Amino acid sequence: CASSLAIGKKLFF.

The rearrangement joins TRBV11-1 to TRBJ2-1, with 7 bases lining up with TRBD1. Germline V gene sequence: CDR1 SGHAT, CDR2 FQDESV (reference sequence). The J segment lost 8 bases and the V segment lost 5 bases, leaving 6 bases of the junction unmatched. The CDR3 is made up of 13 amino acids. CDR3 sequence (DNA): TGTGCCAGCAGCACCCGACAGGGCGATGAGCAGTTCTTC. Protein: CASSTRQGDEQFF.

The chain carries TRBV12-3 or TRBV12-4 and TRBJ1-5; possibly TRBD1 for D (5 bases). V shed 6 bases and J shed 4 bases, with 10 bases lying between them. The CDR3 contains 13 residues. The CDR3 coding sequence is TGTGCCAGCAGCCCGGACAAGAATCAGCCCCAGCATTTT. It is translated as CASSPDKNQPQHF.

This clone was seen a handful of times. The chain links TRBV6-4 to TRBJ2-1, with a possible D match to TRBD2 (5 bases). The CDR3 runs to 13 residues. Germline V gives CDR1 MRHNA, CDR2 SNTAGT. With 3 bases removed from V and 4 bases from J, the gap between germline ends came to 7 bases. CDR3 in DNA: TGTGCCAGCAGTGAAGCGGAGTACAATGAGCAGTTCTTC. This sequence encodes CASSEAEYNEQFF.

The chain has TRBV6-2 or TRBV6-3 and TRBJ1-1; D unclear. CDR1 and CDR2 from the germline V gene are MNHEY and SVGEGT. CDR3 length: 16 amino acids. Trimming shortened V by 3 bases and J by 3 bases, and 17 bases separated the two germline ends. The CDR3 DNA reads TGTGCCAGCAGTTATTCGACTCGTATTGGGTACACTGAAGCTTTCTTT. Protein product: CASSYSTRIGYTEAFF.

CDR3 amino acids: CATSDFVRRGQETQYF. CDR3 DNA sequence: TGTGCCACCAGTGATTTCGTCCGGCGGGGGCAAGAGACCCAGTACTTC. This chain links TRBV24-1 with TRBJ2-5; 7 bases map to TRBD2. The germline CDR1 and CDR2 sequences are KGHDR and SFDVKD. The CDR3 is 16 residues long. The J segment lost 2 bases and the V segment lost 1 base, leaving 6 bases of the junction unmatched.

CDR3 loop: CASSFPGGTGELFF. DNA of the CDR3: TGCGCCAGCAGCTTCCCGGGGGGCACCGGGGAGCTGTTTTTT. This rearrangement joins TRBV5-1 to TRBJ2-2; 7 bases fit TRBD2. V lost 2 bases and J lost 4; bases outside the gene matches: 2. Germline-derived CDR1 and CDR2 are SGHRS and YFSETQ. This CDR3 is 14 amino acids long.

The genes are TRBV2 and TRBJ2-1; TRBD2 aligns across 9 bases. Germline assignment: CDR1 SNHLY and CDR2 FYNNEI. The CDR3 is made up of 13 amino acids. After removal of 3 bases from V and 12 bases from J, the junction contained 6 bases not matched to a gene. CDR3 in amino acids: CASSDPLAGLQFF. CDR3 bases: TGTGCCAGCAGTGATCCGCTAGCGGGGTTGCAGTTCTTC.

This sequence joins TRBV6-6 and TRBJ1-5, with TRBD1 identical over 7 bases. Losses at the gene ends were 5 bases for V and 7 bases for J; bases not matched to a gene: 11. Germline V gives CDR1 MNHNY, CDR2 SVGAGI (reference sequence). The CDR3 has 15 residues. CDR3 sequence: CASSRKQGLGQPQHF. The CDR3 bases are TGTGCCAGCAGTAGGAAACAGGGGTTAGGGCAGCCCCAGCATTTT.

In nucleotides, the CDR3 is TGTGCCAGCACCCAGGACAGGAGGCTCGGCTACACCTTC. It is translated as CASTQDRRLGYTF. The rearrangement uses TRBV5-4 and TRBJ1-2, with TRBD1 matching 7 bases. Germline V CDR1 and CDR2: SGHNT, YYREEE (reference sequence). The CDR3 loop spans 13 amino acids. The V and J ends lost 6 bases and 8 bases, in that order; junction bases with no gene match: 10.

The chain combines TRBV19 with TRBJ2-1; 8 bases agree with TRBD2. Trimming removed 6 bases from V and 2 bases from J; junction bases left unmatched: 0. This CDR3 comprises 13 residues. CDR1 LNHDA and CDR2 SQIVND come from the germline V gene (reference sequence). The CDR3, as DNA: TGTGCCAGTAGGACTAGCGCCTACAATGAGCAGTTCTTC. This gives the protein CASRTSAYNEQFF.

The chain couples TRBV9 to TRBJ2-3; 16 bases map to TRBD2. V dropped 2 bases and J dropped 4; count of bases not matched to a gene: 4. The CDR3 is made up of 17 amino acids. The germline V gene encodes CDR1 SGDLS and CDR2 YYNGEE. The CDR3 nucleotides read TGTGCCAGCAGCGTGAGGGGACTAGCGGGAGGGGCAGATACGCAGTATTTT. The encoded protein is CASSVRGLAGGADTQYF.

With respect to this clone: This sample includes further DNA sequences coding for the same CDR3. The rearrangement joins TRBV30 to TRBJ1-4, with 10 bases lining up with TRBD1. Germline CDR1 GTSNPN, CDR2 SVGIG (reference sequence). The CDR3 extends over 14 amino acids. V was pared by 5 bases and J by 6 bases, with 6 bases of the junction left unmatched. CDR3 nucleotides: TGTGCCTGGGGAACCGGGACAGGGGATGAAAAACTGTTTTTT. As protein: CAWGTGTGDEKLFF.

About this clone: Other DNA sequences within the sample encode an identical CDR3. The rearrangement joins TRBV9 to TRBJ2-1, with 11 bases aligning to TRBD2. CDR1 and CDR2 (germline): SGDLS, YYNGEE. The CDR3 has 16 amino acids. J was trimmed by 4 bases and V by 0 bases; bases with no gene match: 3. CDR3 nucleotides: TGTGCCAGCAGCGTAGCAGGGACTAGCGGTTACAATGAGCAGTTCTTC. Amino acids: CASSVAGTSGYNEQFF.

This chain links TRBV19 with TRBJ2-7; TRBD1 matches at 8 bases. Trimming took 4 bases from V and 2 from J; bases not matched to a gene: 1. The germline V gene encodes CDR1 LNHDA and CDR2 SQIVND (reference sequence). This CDR3 is 13 amino acids long. CDR3 protein: CASSTRGPYEQYF. The CDR3 DNA sequence: TGTGCCAGTAGTACCAGGGGGCCCTACGAGCAGTACTTC.

The J gene is TRBJ2-7, the V gene TRBV6-6, with no clear D. The CDR3 is 11 residues long. Germline values: CDR1 MNHNY, CDR2 SVGAGI (reference sequence). V gave up 8 bases and J gave up 1 base, with 6 bases separating them. The CDR3 here is CASAQSYEQYF. DNA for the CDR3: TGTGCCAGCGCCCAGTCCTACGAGCAGTACTTC.

In nucleotides, the CDR3 is TGTGCCACCAGCAGAGATAAAAGGGAGCTGTTTTTT. Its protein is CATSRDKRELFF. V gene TRBV15 combines with J gene TRBJ2-2; D gene ambiguous. Deletions cut 0 bases from V and 9 bases from J, with 5 bases between. The germline V gene encodes CDR1 LNHNV and CDR2 YYDKDF (reference sequence). The CDR3 is 12 amino acids.

The rearrangement joins TRBV7-8 to TRBJ1-5; 10 nucleotides line up with TRBD1. The CDR3 has 16 amino acids. Germline CDR1 SGHVS, CDR2 FQNEAQ. J gave up 4 bases and V 5 bases, and 8 bases lay outside the gene matches. In DNA form, the CDR3 reads TGTGCCAGCAGCCAAGAAGGACAGGGGGGTAATCAGCCCCAGCATTTT. Its translation: CASSQEGQGGNQPQHF.

V gene TRBV4-2 combines with J gene TRBJ1-1; D is perhaps TRBD1 (5 bases). The CDR3 is 15 amino acids. V was shortened by 4 bases and J by 3 bases, with 15 bases between the two germline ends. Per the germline V gene, CDR1 is LGHNA and CDR2 is YNFKEQ. The CDR3 DNA follows: TGTGCCAGCAGCCCTCGCACAGGCGGGGACACTGAAGCTTTCTTT. Translation: CASSPRTGGDTEAFF.

The genes are TRBV6-1 and TRBJ1-2; no reliable D call. The CDR3 extends over 14 amino acids. The germline V and J ends were trimmed by 1 base and 0 bases, with 6 bases remaining between them. Per the germline V gene, CDR1 is MNHNS and CDR2 is SASEGT. Written as DNA, the CDR3 is TGTGCCAGCAGTGAAGTGGTAGCTAACTATGGCTACACCTTC. This gives the protein CASSEVVANYGYTF.

This clone appeared a single time. The rearrangement links TRBV4-1 to TRBJ2-4; the D gene is possibly TRBD2 (5 bases). The CDR3 contains 16 residues. Germline lookup yields CDR1 MGHRA and CDR2 YSYEKL. The V and J ends lost 1 base and 1 base respectively, with 11 bases between them. The CDR3 sequence: CASSQGPPGAKNIQYF. CDR3 coding DNA: TGCGCCAGCAGCCAAGGGCCCCCGGGGGCCAAAAACATTCAGTACTTC.

The rearrangement uses TRBV19 and TRBJ2-1, with 8 bases identical to TRBD2. The J segment lost 7 bases and the V segment lost 5 bases, leaving 13 bases of the junction unmatched. Germline V gives CDR1 LNHDA, CDR2 SQIVND (reference sequence). CDR3 length: 16 residues. DNA for the CDR3: TGTGCCAGTAGTTCCGGCTGGAGCGGGAGTGGGAATGAGCAGTTCTTC. This codes for CASSSGWSGSGNEQFF.

The chain joins TRBV27 to TRBJ2-7; 9 bases map to TRBD1. V was clipped by 6 bases and J by 3 bases; unmatched bases: 6. The germline gives CDR1 MNHEY, CDR2 SMNVEV (reference sequence). The CDR3 has 14 amino acids. CDR3 amino acids: CASRRQGGNYEQYF. The CDR3 DNA sequence: TGTGCCAGCAGGAGACAGGGGGGTAACTACGAGCAGTACTTC.

This rearrangement joins TRBV6-6 to TRBJ2-7; D remains unclear. Germline CDR1 is MNHNY and CDR2 is SVGAGI (reference sequence). V was shortened by 2 bases and J by 5 bases, with 4 bases between the two germline ends. This CDR3 is built from 11 residues. The CDR3 reads CASSYVNEQYF. The DNA for the CDR3 is TGTGCCAGCAGTTACGTTAACGAGCAGTACTTC.

The chain employs TRBV7-2 and TRBJ2-3; 7 bases match TRBD2. CDR3 length: 17 residues. Germline CDR1 and CDR2: SGHTA and FQGNSA. The trim removed 0 bases at V and 0 bases at J, leaving 6 bases unmatched. The CDR3 loop reads CASSLALRLASTDTQYF. The CDR3 nucleotides read TGTGCCAGCAGCTTAGCGCTACGACTAGCTAGCACAGATACGCAGTATTTT.